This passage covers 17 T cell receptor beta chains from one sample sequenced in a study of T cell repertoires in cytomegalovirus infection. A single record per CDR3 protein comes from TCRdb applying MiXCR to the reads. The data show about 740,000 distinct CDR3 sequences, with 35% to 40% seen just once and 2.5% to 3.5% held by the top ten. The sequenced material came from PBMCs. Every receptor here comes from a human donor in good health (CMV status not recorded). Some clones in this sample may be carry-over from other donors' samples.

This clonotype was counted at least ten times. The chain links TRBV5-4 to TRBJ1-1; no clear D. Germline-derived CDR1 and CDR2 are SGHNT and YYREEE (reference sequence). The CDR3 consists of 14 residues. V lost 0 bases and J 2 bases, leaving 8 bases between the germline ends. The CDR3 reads CASSLDGINTEAFF. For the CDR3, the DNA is TGTGCCAGCAGCTTGGACGGGATCAACACTGAAGCTTTCTTT.

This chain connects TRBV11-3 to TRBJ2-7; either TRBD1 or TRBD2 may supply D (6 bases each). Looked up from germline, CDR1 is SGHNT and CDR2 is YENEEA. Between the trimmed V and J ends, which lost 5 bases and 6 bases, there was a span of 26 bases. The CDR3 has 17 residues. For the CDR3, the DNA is TGTGCCAGCAGCGCCTCGTTGCCGGGATCCGGGGGCTGCGAGCAGTACTTC. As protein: CASSASLPGSGGCEQYF.

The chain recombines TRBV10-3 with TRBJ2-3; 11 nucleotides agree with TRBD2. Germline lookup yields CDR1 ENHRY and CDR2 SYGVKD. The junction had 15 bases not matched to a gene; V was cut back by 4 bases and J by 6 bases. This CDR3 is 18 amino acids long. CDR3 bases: TGTGCCATCAGTGTCGCTAGCGGGGGGCCTACCCACAAGGATACGCAGTATTTT. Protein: CAISVASGGPTHKDTQYF.

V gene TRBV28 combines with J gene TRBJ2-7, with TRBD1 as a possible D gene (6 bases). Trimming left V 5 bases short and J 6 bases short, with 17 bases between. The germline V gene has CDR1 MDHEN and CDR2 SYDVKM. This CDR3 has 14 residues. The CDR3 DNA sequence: TGTGCCAGCAGTGCAAAGCTACAGGGAAGCGAGCAGTACTTC. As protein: CASSAKLQGSEQYF.

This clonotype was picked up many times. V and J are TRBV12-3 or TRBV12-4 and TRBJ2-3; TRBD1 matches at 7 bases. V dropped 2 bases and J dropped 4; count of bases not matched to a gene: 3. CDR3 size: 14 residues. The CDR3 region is CASSLYRGADTQYF. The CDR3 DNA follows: TGTGCCAGCAGTTTATACAGGGGCGCAGATACGCAGTATTTT.

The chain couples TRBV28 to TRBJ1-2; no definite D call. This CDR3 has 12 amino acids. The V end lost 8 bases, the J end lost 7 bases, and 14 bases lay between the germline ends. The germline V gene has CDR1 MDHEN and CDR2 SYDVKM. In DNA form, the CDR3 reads TGTGCCAGCGCTATATTAGGGTTTGGCTACACCTTC. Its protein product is CASAILGFGYTF.

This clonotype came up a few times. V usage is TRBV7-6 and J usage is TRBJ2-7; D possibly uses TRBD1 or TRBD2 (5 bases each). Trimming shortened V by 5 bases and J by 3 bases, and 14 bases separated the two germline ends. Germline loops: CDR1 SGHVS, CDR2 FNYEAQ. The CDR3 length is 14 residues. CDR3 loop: CASSPRDGNYEQYF. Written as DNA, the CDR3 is TGTGCCAGCAGCCCCCGGGACGGTAACTACGAGCAGTACTTC.

The DNA of the CDR3 is TGTGCCAGCAGTTTCCCCCAGGGGACAGGGAACAATGAGCAGTTCTTC. Translating it yields CASSFPQGTGNNEQFF. The V and J genes are TRBV28 and TRBJ2-1; 9 nucleotides agree with TRBD1. Looked up from germline, CDR1 is MDHEN and CDR2 is SYDVKM. The V gene end was trimmed by 3 bases and the J gene end by 5 bases; junction bases not matched to a gene: 8. This CDR3 has 16 amino acids.

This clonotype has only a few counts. For the CDR3, the DNA is TGTGCCAGCAGTTTCGGGAAGGGGGCTGAAAAACTGTTTTTT. Its translation: CASSFGKGAEKLFF. The V gene is TRBV12-3 or TRBV12-4, the J gene TRBJ1-4; 7 bases map to TRBD1. CDR3 length: 14 amino acids. The junction had 5 bases not matched to a gene; V was cut back by 3 bases and J by 7 bases.

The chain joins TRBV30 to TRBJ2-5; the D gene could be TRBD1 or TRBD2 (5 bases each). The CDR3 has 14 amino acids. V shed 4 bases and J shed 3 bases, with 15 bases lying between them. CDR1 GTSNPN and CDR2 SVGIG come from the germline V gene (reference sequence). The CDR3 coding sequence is TGTGCCTGGAAACGGGGCGTCGAAGAAGAGACCCAGTACTTC. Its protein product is CAWKRGVEEETQYF.

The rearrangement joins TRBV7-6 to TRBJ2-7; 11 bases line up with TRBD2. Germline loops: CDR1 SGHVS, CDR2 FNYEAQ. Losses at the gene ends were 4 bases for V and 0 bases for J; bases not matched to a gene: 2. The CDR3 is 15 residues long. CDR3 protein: CASSYGLAGSYEQYF. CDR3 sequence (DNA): TGTGCCAGCAGCTATGGACTAGCGGGCTCCTACGAGCAGTACTTC.

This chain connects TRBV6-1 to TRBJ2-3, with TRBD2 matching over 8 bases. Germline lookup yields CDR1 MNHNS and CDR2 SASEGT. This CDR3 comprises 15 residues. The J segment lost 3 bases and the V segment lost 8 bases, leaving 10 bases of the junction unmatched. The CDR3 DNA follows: TGTGCCAGCGGGGCCGGGACTAGTCTGACAGATACGCAGTATTTT. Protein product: CASGAGTSLTDTQYF.

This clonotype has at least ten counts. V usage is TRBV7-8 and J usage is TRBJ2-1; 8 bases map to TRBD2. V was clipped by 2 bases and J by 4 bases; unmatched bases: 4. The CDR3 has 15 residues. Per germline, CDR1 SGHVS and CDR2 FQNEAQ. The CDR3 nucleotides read TGTGCCAGCAGCTTACTGACTAGCGAGTACAATGAGCAGTTCTTC. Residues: CASSLLTSEYNEQFF.

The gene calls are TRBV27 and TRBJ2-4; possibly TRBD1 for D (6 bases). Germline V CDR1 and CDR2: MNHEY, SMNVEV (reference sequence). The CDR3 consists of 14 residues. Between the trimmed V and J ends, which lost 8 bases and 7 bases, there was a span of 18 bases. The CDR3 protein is CASGLTGSGNIQYF. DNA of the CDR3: TGTGCCAGCGGGTTAACAGGGTCCGGTAACATTCAGTACTTC.

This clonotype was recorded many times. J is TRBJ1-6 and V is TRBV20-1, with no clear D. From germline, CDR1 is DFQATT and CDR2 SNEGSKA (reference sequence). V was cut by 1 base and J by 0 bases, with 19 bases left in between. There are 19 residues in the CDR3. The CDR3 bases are TGCAGTGCTAGAGGACGCCAACACTTGGATAGCTCCTATAATTCACCCCTCCACTTT. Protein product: CSARGRQHLDSSYNSPLHF.

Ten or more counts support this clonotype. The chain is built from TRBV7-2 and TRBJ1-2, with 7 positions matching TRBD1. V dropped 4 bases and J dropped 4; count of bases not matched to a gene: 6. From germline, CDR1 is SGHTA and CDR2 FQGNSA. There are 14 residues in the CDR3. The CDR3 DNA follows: TGTGCCAGCAGCTCAACAGGGGAAGTCTATGGCTACACCTTC. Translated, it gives CASSSTGEVYGYTF.

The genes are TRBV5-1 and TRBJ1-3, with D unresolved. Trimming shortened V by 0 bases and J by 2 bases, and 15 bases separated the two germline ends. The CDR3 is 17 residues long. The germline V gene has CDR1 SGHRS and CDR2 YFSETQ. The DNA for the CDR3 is TGCGCCAGCAGCTTGGCCGACTTGGAGGGTCCTGGAAACACCATATATTTT. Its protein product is CASSLADLEGPGNTIYF.